The clone carrying this TCR beta chain has only a few counts. Its specificity is unknown. Other DNA sequences from this sample encode an identical CDR3 as well. Reverse transcribing all isolated RNA meant expressed TCRB transcripts were sequenced. Read counts averaged approximately 3.3 million for samples of naive, central memory and regulatory T cells. Repertoires were generated with immunoSEQ multiplex PCR, while TCRdb's copy carries only in-frame clones and drops some. The table shows about 390,000 clones, with about 10% occurring only once. This sample stems from a study of beta chain features in type 1 diabetes. Study outcomes and limitations: A closer apparent resemblance between naive, central memory and Treg TCRB repertoires was seen in patients than in healthy donors. People with Type 1 diabetes carried modestly yet significantly shorter TCRB CDR3s in all four CD4+ subsets.

Sorted CD4+ subsets: naive, central memory, regulatory, stem cell-like memory (CD45RO/CCR7/CD25/CD127/CD95/CD27 panel). Each of the sorted populations had a purity greater than 95%. The TCR was taken from a man aged 30 to 39 with type 1 diabetes. Sequences were obtained from central memory CD4+ T cells from blood.

The CDR3 reads CASSLGPDTGELFF. CDR3 bases: TGCGCCAGCAGCTTGGGGCCTGACACCGGGGAGCTGTTTTTT. The chain recombines TRBV5-1 with TRBJ2-2; D uncertain. Germline CDR1 is SGHRS and CDR2 is YFSETQ. The ends were cut back, 0 bases at V and 3 bases at J, with 6 bases in the middle. The CDR3 has 14 amino acids.